The rows below give T cell receptor beta chains drawn from one sample of a study of T cell responses to AZD1222 COVID-19 vaccine. Only in-frame clones appear in the TCRdb table, and some are missing; sequencing was by immunoSEQ multiplex PCR. The repertoire consists of about 92,000 clones, with approximately 91% occurring once and the leading ten covering about a fifth. The sequencing used peripheral blood, collected on day 0 of AZD1222 vaccination. The receptors stem from an adult in good health. Each CDR3 is given with its conserved first and last residue. Fields, in order: V gene, J gene, D gene, clone size, CDR3 DNA, CDR3 protein. The D gene is left open where the match is weak. Some rows mark clone size as missing; the rest say once, few, many or name a class of expanded clone.

v_gene: TRBV6-2/TRBV6-3; j_gene: TRBJ2-7; d_gene: TRBD2; abundance: NA; CDR3nt: TGTGCCAGCAGTCTCAGCGGGAGCACCTACGAGCAGTACTTC; CDR3aa: CASSLSGSTYEQYF
v_gene: TRBV5-1; j_gene: TRBJ1-3; d_gene: NA; abundance: NA; CDR3nt: TGCGCCACCGGAAACATACCAGGAAACACCATATATTTT; CDR3aa: CATGNIPGNTIYF
v_gene: TRBV6-6; j_gene: TRBJ1-1; d_gene: TRBD1; abundance: NA; CDR3nt: TGTGCCAGCAAACAGTCCCGGGACAGGGAGCCTGAAGCTTTCTTT; CDR3aa: CASKQSRDREPEAFF
v_gene: TRBV20-1; j_gene: TRBJ2-1; d_gene: NA; abundance: NA; CDR3nt: TGCAGTGCGAGTAGGGATTACAATGAGCAGTTCTTC; CDR3aa: CSASRDYNEQFF
v_gene: TRBV3-1/TRBV3-2; j_gene: TRBJ1-3; d_gene: NA; abundance: NA; CDR3nt: TGTGCCAGCAGCCAAGGAGGAGGAAACACCATATATTTT; CDR3aa: CASSQGGGNTIYF
v_gene: TRBV7-9; j_gene: TRBJ1-1; d_gene: NA; abundance: NA; CDR3nt: TGTGCCAGCAGCTTGCGTGCTGAAGCTTTCTTT; CDR3aa: CASSLRAEAFF
v_gene: TRBV24-1; j_gene: TRBJ1-1; d_gene: TRBD1; abundance: NA; CDR3nt: TGTGCCACCAGTGAATCGGACAGGGACACTGAAGCTTTCTTT; CDR3aa: CATSESDRDTEAFF
v_gene: TRBV4-3; j_gene: TRBJ1-1; d_gene: NA; abundance: NA; CDR3nt: TGCGCCAGCAGCCTCATGGGGGGGAACACTGAAGCTTTCTTT; CDR3aa: CASSLMGGNTEAFF
v_gene: TRBV4-2; j_gene: TRBJ1-4; d_gene: TRBD1; abundance: many; CDR3nt: TGTGCCAGCAGCCAAGATCCCGGGACAGGGGTTGAAAAACTGTTTTTT; CDR3aa: CASSQDPGTGVEKLFF
v_gene: TRBV25-1; j_gene: TRBJ2-7; d_gene: TRBD1; abundance: NA; CDR3nt: TGTGCCAGCAGTGGAGGACAGGGGGTGTGCGAGCAGTACTTC; CDR3aa: CASSGGQGVCEQYF
v_gene: TRBV5-4; j_gene: TRBJ1-4; d_gene: NA; abundance: few; CDR3nt: TGTGCCAGCAGCTTGAGGAGCGGAAGGGATGAAAAACTGTTTTTT; CDR3aa: CASSLRSGRDEKLFF
v_gene: TRBV6-5; j_gene: TRBJ1-2; d_gene: TRBD1; abundance: NA; CDR3nt: TGTGCCAGCAATCTGGACAGGGCCTATGGCTACACCTTC; CDR3aa: CASNLDRAYGYTF
v_gene: TRBV19; j_gene: TRBJ1-4; d_gene: NA; abundance: NA; CDR3nt: TGTGCCAGTAGTATACATACGTCAGGTGAAAAACTGTTTTTT; CDR3aa: CASSIHTSGEKLFF
v_gene: TRBV11-2; j_gene: TRBJ1-6; d_gene: NA; abundance: NA; CDR3nt: TGTGCCAGCACCAGGGCTTTCTCCTATAATTCACCCCTCCACTTT; CDR3aa: CASTRAFSYNSPLHF
v_gene: TRBV5-1; j_gene: TRBJ2-4; d_gene: NA; abundance: NA; CDR3nt: TGCGCCAGCAGCTTGGGCCCGGGTTTGGGCAAAAACATTCAGTACTTC; CDR3aa: CASSLGPGLGKNIQYF
v_gene: TRBV28; j_gene: TRBJ2-1; d_gene: NA; abundance: NA; CDR3nt: TGTGCCAGCAGTCTCGGAGGATATAGTGAGCAGTTCTTC; CDR3aa: CASSLGGYSEQFF
v_gene: TRBV9; j_gene: TRBJ1-2; d_gene: NA; abundance: NA; CDR3nt: TGTGCCAGCAGCGTAGCGGGGCAGGAAAACTATGGCTACACCTTC; CDR3aa: CASSVAGQENYGYTF
v_gene: TRBV9; j_gene: TRBJ1-1; d_gene: NA; abundance: NA; CDR3nt: TGTGCCAGCAGCGCTATCACGACAGGACGTCTGGCTGAAGCTTTCTTT; CDR3aa: CASSAITTGRLAEAFF
v_gene: TRBV6-5; j_gene: TRBJ1-4; d_gene: NA; abundance: NA; CDR3nt: TGTGCCAGCAATCTGAATGGGGTTCCTAATGAAAAACTGTTTTTT; CDR3aa: CASNLNGVPNEKLFF
v_gene: TRBV18; j_gene: TRBJ1-5; d_gene: TRBD1; abundance: NA; CDR3nt: TGTGCCAGCTCACCTGGACAGGGGGGCAATCAGCCCCAGCATTTT; CDR3aa: CASSPGQGGNQPQHF
v_gene: TRBV24-1; j_gene: TRBJ2-7; d_gene: TRBD1; abundance: NA; CDR3nt: TGTGCCACCAGTGATCCAGGGGGCCCGCAGTACTTC; CDR3aa: CATSDPGGPQYF
v_gene: TRBV11-3; j_gene: TRBJ2-3; d_gene: NA; abundance: NA; CDR3nt: TGTGCCAGCAGCTTCGGACCGCTCTCGTCCACAGATACGCAGTATTTT; CDR3aa: CASSFGPLSSTDTQYF
v_gene: TRBV7-6; j_gene: TRBJ2-2; d_gene: NA; abundance: NA; CDR3nt: TGTGCCAGCAGCCAACAAACAGGTGCCGGGGAGCTGTTTTTT; CDR3aa: CASSQQTGAGELFF
v_gene: TRBV5-4; j_gene: TRBJ2-7; d_gene: TRBD1; abundance: NA; CDR3nt: TGTGCCAGCAGCCCCCGGACAGGGGAGCAGTACTTC; CDR3aa: CASSPRTGEQYF
v_gene: TRBV5-1; j_gene: TRBJ2-2; d_gene: TRBD2; abundance: NA; CDR3nt: TGCGCCAGCAGAACTAGCGGGGGGGCGAACACCGGGGAGCTGTTTTTT; CDR3aa: CASRTSGGANTGELFF
v_gene: TRBV3-1/TRBV3-2; j_gene: TRBJ2-7; d_gene: NA; abundance: NA; CDR3nt: TGTGCCAGCGCCCCGGCTGAACACAACGTCTACGAGCAGTACTTC; CDR3aa: CASAPAEHNVYEQYF
v_gene: TRBV6-2/TRBV6-3; j_gene: TRBJ1-1; d_gene: TRBD1; abundance: NA; CDR3nt: TGTGCCAGCAGCGGACAGGGAATGAACACTGAAGCTTTCTTT; CDR3aa: CASSGQGMNTEAFF
v_gene: TRBV5-1; j_gene: TRBJ2-5; d_gene: TRBD2; abundance: NA; CDR3nt: TGCGCCAGCAGCGAGGGACTAGCGGGGGTAGAGACCCAGTACTTC; CDR3aa: CASSEGLAGVETQYF
v_gene: TRBV27; j_gene: TRBJ2-7; d_gene: TRBD2; abundance: NA; CDR3nt: TGTGCCAGCAGTTTAAGGGGACAGGGGACTAGCGGGCGCTACTACGAGCAGTACTTC; CDR3aa: CASSLRGQGTSGRYYEQYF
v_gene: TRBV28; j_gene: TRBJ1-2; d_gene: NA; abundance: NA; CDR3nt: TGTGCCAGCAGTTCCACAGGATTTAGGGATGGCTACACCTTC; CDR3aa: CASSSTGFRDGYTF
v_gene: TRBV19; j_gene: TRBJ2-5; d_gene: TRBD1; abundance: once; CDR3nt: TGTGCCAGTAGTATAAGGACAGGGGGAGGGGAGACCCAGTACTTC; CDR3aa: CASSIRTGGGETQYF
v_gene: TRBV5-1; j_gene: TRBJ2-1; d_gene: NA; abundance: NA; CDR3nt: TGCGCCAGCAGCTCTGGTGGGTCAGATCCCCATGAGCAGTTCTTC; CDR3aa: CASSSGGSDPHEQFF
v_gene: TRBV11-2; j_gene: TRBJ1-1; d_gene: NA; abundance: once; CDR3nt: TGTGCCAGCAGCTTATCCGGACTACCTTTCTTT; CDR3aa: CASSLSGLPFF
v_gene: TRBV5-1; j_gene: TRBJ1-1; d_gene: NA; abundance: NA; CDR3nt: TGCGCCAGTGGATCTGGGAGCACTGAAGCTTTCTTT; CDR3aa: CASGSGSTEAFF
v_gene: TRBV7-9; j_gene: TRBJ2-5; d_gene: TRBD1; abundance: NA; CDR3nt: TGTGCCAGCAGCTTATTTCCAGGGGGCGAGACCCAGTACTTC; CDR3aa: CASSLFPGGETQYF
v_gene: TRBV28; j_gene: TRBJ2-1; d_gene: TRBD1; abundance: NA; CDR3nt: TGTGCCAGCCATATGGCAGGGGGCGCGAGAAATGAGCAGTTCTTC; CDR3aa: CASHMAGGARNEQFF
v_gene: TRBV2; j_gene: TRBJ2-4; d_gene: TRBD2; abundance: NA; CDR3nt: TGTGCCAGCAGTGACCTAGCGGGGGACCGGGGAGCCAAAAACATTCAGTACTTC; CDR3aa: CASSDLAGDRGAKNIQYF
v_gene: TRBV27; j_gene: TRBJ1-3; d_gene: NA; abundance: NA; CDR3nt: TGTGCCAGCAGTCCAGGAAACACCATATATTTT; CDR3aa: CASSPGNTIYF
v_gene: TRBV7-6; j_gene: TRBJ1-6; d_gene: NA; abundance: once; CDR3nt: TGTGCCAGCAGCTTAATGTCCAGGGAGGATTCACCCCTCCACTTT; CDR3aa: CASSLMSREDSPLHF
v_gene: TRBV6-4; j_gene: TRBJ2-2; d_gene: TRBD1; abundance: NA; CDR3nt: TGTGCCAGCATCGAGGGGGGACAGGGCCAAACCGGGGAGCTGTTTTTT; CDR3aa: CASIEGGQGQTGELFF
v_gene: TRBV19; j_gene: TRBJ1-4; d_gene: NA; abundance: NA; CDR3nt: TGTGCCAGTAGTACCATCTCCACAGGGCATCCTAATGAAAAACTGTTTTTT; CDR3aa: CASSTISTGHPNEKLFF
v_gene: TRBV12-3/TRBV12-4; j_gene: TRBJ1-6; d_gene: NA; abundance: NA; CDR3nt: TGTGCCAGCAGTTTAGCCCCTTCACCCCTCCACTTT; CDR3aa: CASSLAPSPLHF
v_gene: TRBV27; j_gene: TRBJ1-4; d_gene: NA; abundance: once; CDR3nt: TGTGCCAGCAGTCCGGGGCAATCTAATGAAAAACTGTTTTTT; CDR3aa: CASSPGQSNEKLFF
v_gene: TRBV7-3; j_gene: TRBJ1-5; d_gene: NA; abundance: NA; CDR3nt: TGTGCCAGCAGCTTAAACCGCGGTAGAGGATACATTGTGATTGGTGGTCGGCCCCAGCATTTT; CDR3aa: CASSLNRGRGYIVIGGRPQHF
v_gene: TRBV4-2; j_gene: TRBJ1-6; d_gene: NA; abundance: NA; CDR3nt: TGTGCCAGCAGCCAAGAACTATTCTCACCCCTCCACTTT; CDR3aa: CASSQELFSPLHF
v_gene: TRBV19; j_gene: TRBJ1-1; d_gene: TRBD1; abundance: NA; CDR3nt: TGTGCCAGTACGGAAACCGGCCAGGGGGCTCAATGGACTGAAGCTTTCTTT; CDR3aa: CASTETGQGAQWTEAFF
v_gene: TRBV20-1; j_gene: TRBJ2-1; d_gene: NA; abundance: NA; CDR3nt: TGCAGTGCCTCATCGGAGGAGCAGTTCTTC; CDR3aa: CSASSEEQFF
v_gene: TRBV7-9; j_gene: TRBJ1-2; d_gene: NA; abundance: NA; CDR3nt: TGTGCCAGCAGCTTAGAAGGGGACTATGGCTACACCTTC; CDR3aa: CASSLEGDYGYTF
v_gene: TRBV7-2; j_gene: TRBJ2-5; d_gene: NA; abundance: NA; CDR3nt: TGTGCCAGCAGCTTTAGGGGGGCGGATGAAGAGACCCAGTACTTC; CDR3aa: CASSFRGADEETQYF
v_gene: TRBV7-2; j_gene: TRBJ1-1; d_gene: TRBD1; abundance: NA; CDR3nt: TGTGCCAGCAACCCAGGGGGTACAACTAACACTGAAGCTTTCTTT; CDR3aa: CASNPGGTTNTEAFF
v_gene: TRBV7-2; j_gene: TRBJ2-7; d_gene: TRBD2; abundance: NA; CDR3nt: TGTGCCAGCAGCGTCTCGACTAGCGGGGGGCTTAATGAGCAGTACTTC; CDR3aa: CASSVSTSGGLNEQYF
v_gene: TRBV28; j_gene: TRBJ1-2; d_gene: TRBD1; abundance: NA; CDR3nt: TGTGCCAGCAGTTTACCAGGGGGGTCTGGCTACACCTTC; CDR3aa: CASSLPGGSGYTF